Presented here are 17 T cell receptor beta chains from one specimen sequenced in a study of T cells in women clearing cervical HPV infection. Generated by immunoSEQ multiplex PCR, the TCRdb table keeps only in-frame clones and is missing some. In total, the table holds tens of thousands of clones. The sequenced material came from blood buffy coat. All receptors derive from a woman aged 18-70 years with a cervical HPV16 infection that either progressed to CIN3+ or cleared (not recorded which).

Details on this clone: The read halts 3 residues ahead of the CDR3 end, with the missing end drawn from the germline J gene. The chain employs TRBV7-9 and TRBJ2-2; no firm D call. CDR3 length: 15 residues. Germline values: CDR1 SEHNR, CDR2 FQNEAQ (reference sequence). Trimming removed 3 bases from V and 0 bases from J, with 8 bases in between. CDR3 region: CASSFQAANTGELFF. The DNA read from the CDR3 is TGTGCCAGCAGCTTCCAGGCCGCGAACACCGGGGAG. Full variable domain (remainder filled in from reference TRBV7-9 and TRBJ2-2): DTGVSQNPRHKITKRGQNVTFRCDPISEHNRLYWYRQTLGQGPEFLTYFQNEAQLEKSRLLSDRFSAERPKGSFSTLEIQRTEQGDSAMYLCASSFQAANTGELFFGEGSRLTVL.

With regard to this clone: With the read ending 3 residues before the CDR3 end, the germline J gene is used to fill in that end. The chain employs TRBV18 and TRBJ1-1; 8 bases match TRBD1. This CDR3 is 15 amino acids long. Germline V gene lookup returns CDR1 KGHSH and CDR2 LQKENI. J lost 3 bases, V lost 3 bases, and 6 bases had no gene match. The DNA read from the CDR3 is TGTGCCAGCTCACCGTCGACAGGGGCGGACACTGAA. This encodes CASSPSTGADTE. The CDR3 as a whole reads CASSPSTGADTEAFF.

In regard to this clone: Read data end 3 residues before the CDR3 end; the end is taken from the germline J gene. This chain connects TRBV18 to TRBJ2-4; D unresolved. The CDR3 is 15 amino acids. Germline-derived CDR1 and CDR2 are KGHSH and LQKENI. The sequenced CDR3 bases are TGTGCCAGCTCACCAGGCCTTGCCCCTAACTATGGT. Protein: CASSPGLAPNYG. The full CDR3 protein reads CASSPGLAPNYGQYF.

In the case of this clone: The read comes to an end 3 residues before the CDR3 does, leaving the germline J gene to fill in the end. This chain uses TRBV7-2 with TRBJ1-2, with no clear D. The CDR3 loop spans 14 amino acids. The germline CDR1 and CDR2 sequences are SGHTA and FQGNSA. The sequenced CDR3 bases are TGTGCCAGCAGCGGCCCCCCCCTGGGCAATGAC. It specifies CASSGPPLGND. The full CDR3 is CASSGPPLGNDYTF.

For this clone: The read stops 3 residues short of the end of the CDR3; the missing end is completed from the germline J gene. V is TRBV12-3 or TRBV12-4 and J is TRBJ1-5, with a weak D call TRBD1 (6 bases). V lost 3 bases and J lost 7, with 13 bases in between. The CDR3 runs to 14 residues. The sequenced CDR3 bases are TGTGCCAGCAGTTTCGGGGGGGCGGGACAGCCC. It is translated as CASSFGGAGQP. From start to end, the CDR3 is CASSFGGAGQPQHF.

A note on this clone: Read data end 3 residues before the CDR3 end; the end is taken from the germline J gene. The chain employs TRBV29-1 and TRBJ2-3, with TRBD2 matching 10 bases. The CDR3 is 13 residues long. CDR1 and CDR2 (germline): SQVTM, ANQGSEA. Here the CDR3 reads CSVEGLAGETQYF. The DNA read from the CDR3 is TGCAGCGTTGAAGGTCTAGCGGGAGAGACG.

Comment on this clone: Read sequence stops 3 residues before the CDR3 end, and the germline J gene provides the missing end. The J gene is TRBJ2-1, the V gene TRBV20-1, with 12 bases fitting TRBD2. Germline V gene sequence: CDR1 DFQATT, CDR2 SNEGSKA (reference sequence). This CDR3 comprises 15 residues. With V trimmed by 8 bases and J by 5 bases, 10 bases remained unmatched. The sequenced part of the CDR3 DNA is TGCAGTCGATCCCCTGGACTAGCGGGGCACAATGAG. It specifies CSRSPGLAGHNE. The whole CDR3 reads CSRSPGLAGHNEQFF.

In regard to this clone: The CDR3 extends 3 residues past the end of the read, so its final part is completed from the germline J gene. The V gene is TRBV5-1, the J gene TRBJ2-5; a weak D match, TRBD2 (5 bases). V lost 4 bases to trimming and J lost 1 base, with 14 bases between them. Germline CDR1 SGHRS, CDR2 YFSETQ. The CDR3 loop spans 15 amino acids. Partial CDR3 DNA: TGCGCCAGCAGCCCCACCCGAGGGCTCCAAGAGACC. Its translation: CASSPTRGLQET. In full, the CDR3 is CASSPTRGLQETQYF.

In the case of this clone: The CDR3 goes on 3 residues after the read ends, and that part is filled in from the germline J gene. The V and J genes are TRBV19 and TRBJ2-2, with a possible D match to TRBD1 (6 bases). This CDR3 is built from 13 residues. Trimming cost V 7 bases and J 7 bases, with 13 bases left between them. Germline-derived CDR1 and CDR2 are LNHDA and SQIVND (reference sequence). The CDR3 reads CASNAGVVGELFF. Incomplete CDR3 DNA: TGTGCCAGTAACGCAGGGGTCGTCGGGGAG.

Concerning this clone itself: The CDR3 end is not reached by the read, which stops 3 residues before it; the germline J gene fills it in. The chain combines TRBV6-4 with TRBJ2-7, with 10 positions matching TRBD2. Germline V CDR1 and CDR2: MRHNA, SNTAGT. V was clipped by 5 bases and J by 4 bases; unmatched bases: 8. CDR3 size: 15 residues. The CDR3 loop is CASSTRTSGLYEQYF. The part of the CDR3 DNA that was read is TGTGCCAGCAGTACCCGGACTAGCGGTCTTTACGAG.

A note on this clone: The read terminates 3 residues before the CDR3 end, so the remaining end is supplied by the germline J gene. V usage is TRBV5-1 and J usage is TRBJ2-7, with TRBD2 matching 7 bases. Germline CDR1 SGHRS, CDR2 YFSETQ. The CDR3 is 14 residues long. V was clipped by 0 bases and J by 3 bases; unmatched bases: 3. The DNA read from the CDR3 is TGCGCCAGCAGCTTGGGGTCTAGCGGCTACGAG. Translated: CASSLGSSGYE. The CDR3 in full is CASSLGSSGYEQYF.

About this clone itself: With the read ending 3 residues before the CDR3 end, the germline J gene is used to fill in that end. The V gene is TRBV20-1, the J gene TRBJ2-3, with 12 bases lining up with TRBD2. The CDR3 sequence is 15 residues long. Trimming cost V 3 bases and J 2 bases; bases outside gene matches: 3. Germline V gives CDR1 DFQATT, CDR2 SNEGSKA (reference sequence). Incomplete CDR3 DNA: TGCAGTGCTAGGGGGACTAGCGGGTACACAGATACG. Its protein product is CSARGTSGYTDT. Given in full, the CDR3 is CSARGTSGYTDTQYF.

Regarding this clone: The sequenced fragment ends 3 residues before the CDR3 boundary, so the rest is inferred from the germline J gene. The chain couples TRBV29-1 to TRBJ1-1, with unresolved D. CDR3 length: 12 residues. From germline, CDR1 is SQVTM and CDR2 ANQGSEA. V lost 4 bases and J 6 bases, leaving 12 bases between the germline ends. The covered CDR3 bases are TGCAGCGTTGGTTTACAGCGGTCTGAA. Residues: CSVGLQRSE. The full CDR3 reads CSVGLQRSEAFF.

To note about this clone: The CDR3 end lies 3 residues beyond the end of the read and is filled in from the germline J gene. V usage is TRBV19 and J usage is TRBJ1-2; D perhaps matches TRBD1 (5 bases). The germline gives CDR1 LNHDA, CDR2 SQIVND (reference sequence). The CDR3 totals 15 residues. This chain's CDR3 is CASSIRSSWGDTYTF. The sequenced part of the CDR3 DNA is TGTGCCAGTAGTATTCGTTCCTCGTGGGGCGATACC.

With regard to this clone: The CDR3 goes on 3 residues after the read ends, and that part is filled in from the germline J gene. The chain employs TRBV5-1 and TRBJ2-2, with TRBD1 as a possible D gene (5 bases). The CDR3 extends over 14 amino acids. Germline assignment: CDR1 SGHRS and CDR2 YFSETQ. This CDR3 reads CASSPDRAYSPLFF. The sequenced CDR3 bases are TGCGCCAGCAGCCCAGACAGAGCTTATTCACCG.

Turning to this clone: The DNA ends 3 residues before the CDR3 does, and the rest of the CDR3 is filled in from the germline J gene. The chain uses TRBV11-1 and TRBJ2-1, with TRBD2 matching over 10 bases. The trim removed 3 bases at V and 4 bases at J, leaving 3 bases unmatched. The CDR3 has 15 residues. The V gene's germline CDR1 is SGHAT and CDR2 FQDESV (reference sequence). The part of the CDR3 DNA that was read is TGTGCCAGCAGCTTGCTAGCGGGAGCTTACAATGAG. Encoded protein: CASSLLAGAYNE. The whole CDR3 protein is CASSLLAGAYNEQFF.

A note on this clone: The read finishes 3 residues shy of the CDR3 end, and the germline J gene is used to complete it. The rearrangement links TRBV2 to TRBJ2-7; tentatively, D is TRBD1 (6 bases). V was shortened by 6 bases and J by 2 bases, with 11 bases between the two germline ends. Germline CDR1 SNHLY, CDR2 FYNNEI. The CDR3 covers 13 residues. The DNA read from the CDR3 is TGTGCCAGCAGGGGGACAAGAACCTACGAG. Amino acid sequence: CASRGTRTYE. The complete CDR3 sequence is CASRGTRTYEQYF. The whole variable domain, filled in from reference TRBV2 and TRBJ2-7, reads EPEVTQTPSHQVTQMGQEVILRCVPISNHLYFYWYRQILGQKVEFLVSFYNNEISEKSEIFDDQFSVERPDGSNFTLKIRSTKLEDSAMYFCASRGTRTYEQYFGPGTRLTVT.